This is a list of T cell receptor beta chains from one sample in a study of T cell changes during pregnancy in multiple sclerosis. Assay used: immunoSEQ multiplex PCR; TCRdb lists only in-frame clones, some missing. The table shows 70,000 to 100,000 clones, with 90% to 95% occurring only once. The specimen comprised peripheral blood, sampled in the third trimester of pregnancy. The receptors here all came from a female donor with multiple sclerosis, enrolled in a pregnancy study. Both conserved end residues are part of each CDR3. Fields, in order: CDR3 length, V gene, J gene, CDR3 protein.

>15|TRBV9|TRBJ2-7
CASSVGGLAGLEQYF
>13|TRBV5-6|TRBJ2-5
CASSPAVQETQYF
>15|TRBV27|TRBJ2-1
CASSLRRERYNEQFF
>18|TRBV4-2|TRBJ2-4
CASSRDSGTALAKNIQYF
>13|TRBV10-2|TRBJ2-7
CASTDGLAVEQYF
>15|TRBV7-2|TRBJ2-1
CASSELAGGGDEQFF
>13|TRBV27|TRBJ2-4
CASKPLAKNIQYF
>15|TRBV28|TRBJ2-5
CASQTPSGRMETQYF
>15|TRBV27|TRBJ2-7
CASSLVTPPPYEQYF
>16|TRBV27|TRBJ2-1
CASSFMAGGIYNEQFF
>13|TRBV10-3|TRBJ1-2
CAISGQANYGYTF
>14|TRBV10-3|TRBJ2-3
CAINSGISTDTQYF
>12|TRBV5-3|TRBJ1-1
CARSPCDSEAFF
>14|TRBV28|TRBJ1-4
CASSPPGANEKLFF
>12|TRBV11-2|TRBJ1-3
CASSLPRTGQTF
>16|TRBV18|TRBJ1-1
CASSPPEPSLNTEAFF
>12|TRBV28|TRBJ2-7
CASSLSRSGQYF
>13|TRBV25-1|TRBJ2-7
CASSDLVAYEQYF
>19|TRBV9|TRBJ2-2
CASSVSGTSGIGSAGELFF
>15|TRBV11-2|TRBJ2-5
CASSLQGRYGETQYF
>15|TRBV14|TRBJ2-7
CASSQVASGPYEQYF
>13|TRBV18|TRBJ1-1
CASSPPPDTEAFF
>14|TRBV19|TRBJ1-2
CASTRTGVADGYTF
>14|TRBV5-6|TRBJ1-5
CASSRGVYGQPQHF
>12|TRBV23-1|TRBJ2-7
CAVQTGVGEQYF
>16|TRBV9|TRBJ2-5
CASSVLAGVGGETQYF
>18|TRBV15|TRBJ1-2
CATSGRTRDRDVTYGYTF
>15|TRBV11-3|TRBJ2-5
CASSLGGTSQETQYF
>13|TRBV5-1|TRBJ2-5
CASSLVLEETQYF
>16|TRBV10-3|TRBJ1-1
CAISEYYRGLNTEAFF
>15|TRBV16|TRBJ1-5
CASSQSTQGDQPQHF
>14|TRBV2|TRBJ2-3
CASSTKGYTDTQYF
>16|TRBV5-1|TRBJ1-3
CASSSHGGPSGNTIYF
>17|TRBV5-4|TRBJ2-1
CASSFGTSGSTFDEQFF
>14|TRBV19|TRBJ2-3
CASSITIRTDTQYF
>12|TRBV6-1|TRBJ1-2
CARRTGNYGYTF
>17|TRBV15|TRBJ2-3
CATSRDLLAGVTDTQYF
>15|TRBV9|TRBJ2-3
CASSAGQGGTDTQYF
>14|TRBV28|TRBJ2-7
CASSLRREGYEQYF
>14|TRBV7-9|TRBJ1-1
CASSLRGAGTEAFF
>15|TRBV15|TRBJ1-2
CATSRDLGLYYGYTF
>17|TRBV30|TRBJ2-2
CAYTGWNTVANTGELFF
>13|TRBV28|TRBJ2-5
CAADRVGEETQYF
>15|TRBV27|TRBJ1-5
CASSLVWGPAQPQHF
>12|TRBV5-1|TRBJ2-7
CASSLDTYEQYF
>15|TRBV9|TRBJ2-3
CASSFQRERADTQYF
>16|TRBV15|TRBJ2-7
CATSRPDRVALYEQYF
>15|TRBV5-4|TRBJ1-4
CASSFQQGNNEKLFF
>10|TRBV20-1|TRBJ2-7
CSARRVQQYF
>15|TRBV5-1|TRBJ2-1
CASSLGGRAYNEQFF
>13|TRBV9|TRBJ2-1
CASSVVPADEQFF
>17|TRBV7-6|TRBJ2-3
CASSPWTSGFSTDTQYF
>14|TRBV18|TRBJ1-1
CASSPHPSSTEAFF
>13|TRBV4-3|TRBJ1-1
CASSQDSRTEAFF
>13|TRBV5-1|TRBJ2-5
CASTGHKEETQYF
>20|TRBV18|TRBJ2-7
CASSRNQQGASPFISYEQYF
>12|TRBV27|TRBJ2-7
CASRGGSYEQYF
>16|TRBV14|TRBJ2-2
CASSREITRFTGELFF
>12|TRBV7-7|TRBJ2-1
CASSPGSNEQFF